This passage covers 10 T cell receptor beta chains from one sample sequenced in a study of T cells in Graves' hyperthyroidism and ophthalmopathy. Researchers took RNA transcripts and amplified the TCR beta CDR3 regions from them. HTBI primers drove first-round RT-PCR of the TCR CDR3. MiXCR, applied by TCRdb to the multiplex PCR reads, yields one record per CDR3 protein. The sample records 560,000 or so distinct CDR3 sequences, just under 20% being singletons. The sequenced material came from blood. The receptors stem from a man between 40 and 49 years old with Graves' ophthalmopathy.

The table lists this clonotype with many counts. This chain uses TRBV20-1 with TRBJ2-3; 9 bases line up with TRBD1. The V segment lost 6 bases and the J segment 3 bases; nucleotides outside the gene matches: 4. The CDR3 is made up of 13 amino acids. Germline V gene sequence: CDR1 DFQATT, CDR2 SNEGSKA (reference sequence). Here the CDR3 DNA reads TGCAGTGCCTACAGGGGGCTGACAGATACGCAGTATTTT. Encoded protein: CSAYRGLTDTQYF.

This sequence joins TRBV6-1 and TRBJ1-2; D ambiguous. The germline V gene encodes CDR1 MNHNS and CDR2 SASEGT. Trimming removed 7 bases at V and 0 bases at J, with 27 bases between. The CDR3 consists of 19 residues. This chain's CDR3 is CASNPPEAKSTPANYGYTF. CDR3 in DNA: TGTGCCAGCAACCCTCCCGAGGCCAAATCAACTCCAGCTAACTATGGCTACACCTTC.

In its sample, this clonotype was seen many times. V and J are TRBV28 and TRBJ1-1; tentatively, D is TRBD1 (6 bases). V was pared by 6 bases and J by 4 bases, with 18 bases between. CDR1 is MDHEN and CDR2 is SYDVKM in the germline V gene. The CDR3 is 15 amino acids. The CDR3 DNA is TGTGCCAGCAGAGATCCTACAGGGTTGGGCACTGAAGCTTTCTTT. Translating gives CASRDPTGLGTEAFF.

This clonotype appeared many times. The J gene is TRBJ1-1, the V gene TRBV11-2, with unresolved D. The CDR3 totals 12 residues. The ends were cut back, 2 bases at V and 6 bases at J, with 7 bases in the middle. Germline CDR1 reads SGHAT; CDR2 reads FQNNGV. The CDR3 region is CASSLIPAEAFF. The CDR3 DNA is TGTGCCAGCAGCTTAATTCCCGCTGAAGCTTTCTTT.

In DNA, the CDR3 is TGTGCCAGTAGTATGGACTACAACACAGATACGCAGTATTTT. It is translated as CASSMDYNTDTQYF. The rearrangement joins TRBV19 to TRBJ2-3; D perhaps matches TRBD2 (6 bases). This CDR3 spans 14 amino acids. Trimming took 3 bases from V and 2 from J, leaving 9 bases between them. Germline V gene sequence: CDR1 LNHDA, CDR2 SQIVND (reference sequence). The full variable domain, rest sourced from reference TRBV19 and TRBJ2-3, is DGGITQSPKYLFRKEGQNVTLSCEQNLNHDAMYWYRQDPGQGLRLIYYSQIVNDFQKGDIAEGYSVSREKKESFPLTVTSAQKNPTAFYLCASSMDYNTDTQYFGPGTRLTVL.

This clonotype was recorded a few times. The V call is TRBV24-1, the J call TRBJ2-3; D is uncertain. From germline, CDR1 is KGHDR and CDR2 SFDVKD. This CDR3 spans 13 amino acids. The V end lost 2 bases, the J end lost 2 bases, and 4 bases lay between the germline ends. CDR3 sequence: CATSDWTTDTQYF. Here the CDR3 DNA reads TGTGCCACCAGTGATTGGACCACAGATACGCAGTATTTT.

This clonotype was recorded at least ten times. The DNA for the CDR3 is TGTGCCAGCACCTCCCAGGACCGCAGCCAAGAGACCCAGTACTTC. As protein: CASTSQDRSQETQYF. The chain carries TRBV12-3 or TRBV12-4 and TRBJ2-5; no definite D call. The V end lost 7 bases, the J end lost 1 base, and 16 bases lay between the germline ends. The CDR3 covers 15 residues.

In its sample, this clonotype was seen a few times. The rearrangement uses TRBV10-1 and TRBJ1-1, with D possibly matching TRBD1 (5 bases). Germline CDR1 WNHNN, CDR2 SYGVQD (reference sequence). The CDR3 totals 14 residues. Trimming removed 4 bases from V and 5 bases from J, with 14 bases in between. The CDR3 protein is CASSGKGPWTEAFF. The CDR3 DNA reads as TGCGCCAGCAGTGGGAAGGGACCTTGGACTGAAGCTTTCTTT.

At least ten counts were recorded for this clonotype. The chain has TRBV6-2 or TRBV6-3 and TRBJ2-7; 9 bases are shared with TRBD1. Per the germline V gene, CDR1 is MNHEY and CDR2 is SVGEGT. V lost 8 bases, J lost 3 bases, and 5 bases stayed unmatched. The CDR3 consists of 13 residues. Here the CDR3 DNA reads TGTGCCAGCTCGGGGACAGGGATCTACGAGCAGTACTTC. Translated: CASSGTGIYEQYF.

This chain joins TRBV28 and TRBJ2-7, with 8 bases fitting TRBD2. V lost 3 bases, J lost 6 bases, and 10 bases stayed unmatched. Germline CDR1 is MDHEN and CDR2 is SYDVKM. The CDR3 has 15 residues. CDR3 DNA: TGTGCCAGCAGTTTGCCGGGGGGGGGGGGCGGCGAGCAGTACTTC. Amino acids: CASSLPGGGGGEQYF.